The 12 T cell receptor beta chains listed next were all sequenced from one sample in a study of blood T cell repertoires in COVID-19. The repertoire was sequenced with immunoSEQ multiplex PCR; TCRdb's copy has only in-frame clones and lacks some. The table shows 200,000 to 300,000 clones, with 80% to 90% occurring only once. The specimen sequenced was peripheral blood. The receptors come from a man in his forties or fifties with acute or convalescent COVID-19.

This clone appeared a single time. This chain links TRBV4-1 with TRBJ2-5; 7 bases align to TRBD2. Germline lookup yields CDR1 MGHRA and CDR2 YSYEKL. V lost 4 bases, J lost 5 bases, and 19 bases stayed unmatched. The CDR3 loop spans 18 amino acids. CDR3 in amino acids: CASSRDLTGTTLIETQYF. The CDR3 bases are TGCGCCAGCAGCCGAGACCTAACCGGGACTACCCTAATCGAGACCCAGTACTTC.

The V call is TRBV12-5, the J call TRBJ1-4; D gene unclear. CDR3 length: 14 residues. Trimming removed 3 bases at V and 5 bases at J, with 10 bases between. Germline values: CDR1 LGHNT, CDR2 FRNRAP. CDR3 in DNA: TGTGCTAGTGGTTTTGGCCGATACAATGAAAAACTGTTTTTT. Translation: CASGFGRYNEKLFF.

The chain couples TRBV6-2 or TRBV6-3 to TRBJ2-5; TRBD2 aligns across 12 bases. Germline assignment: CDR1 MNHEY and CDR2 SVGEGT. The V and J ends lost 5 bases and 9 bases, in that order; junction bases with no gene match: 10. The CDR3 is 15 residues long. The CDR3 reads CASSQTSGSPGSQYF. CDR3 bases: TGTGCCAGCAGTCAGACTAGCGGGAGCCCAGGGTCCCAGTACTTC.

V is TRBV7-8 and J is TRBJ2-2, with D maybe TRBD2 (5 bases). Germline V gene data show CDR1 as SGHVS and CDR2 as FQNEAQ. The CDR3 loop spans 16 amino acids. V gave up 4 bases and J gave up 3 bases, with 15 bases separating them. CDR3 coding DNA: TGTGCCAGCAGCTCAAGAGGGCGAGGGTACACCGGGGAGCTGTTTTTT. Translating it yields CASSSRGRGYTGELFF.

V is TRBV7-3 and J is TRBJ2-1, with 10 bases fitting TRBD1. The germline V gene has CDR1 SGHTA and CDR2 FQGTGA. Germline trimming cut 5 bases from V and 4 bases from J; bases unmatched to any gene: 5. The CDR3 length is 15 residues. CDR3: CASSVRTGGYNEQFF. The DNA for the CDR3 is TGTGCCAGCAGCGTCCGGACAGGGGGGTACAATGAGCAGTTCTTC. Drawing the rest from reference TRBV7-3 and TRBJ2-1, the complete variable domain is GAGVSQTPSNKVTEKGKYVELRCDPISGHTALYWYRQSLGQGPEFLIYFQGTGAADDSGLPNDRFFAVRPEGSVSTLKIQRTERGDSAVYLCASSVRTGGYNEQFFGPGTRLTVL.

CDR3: CASELAGYTDTQYF. CDR3 nucleotide sequence: TGCGCCAGCGAACTAGCGGGTTACACAGATACGCAGTATTTT. The chain couples TRBV5-1 to TRBJ2-3; 9 nucleotides agree with TRBD2. Per the germline V gene, CDR1 is SGHRS and CDR2 is YFSETQ. V lost 7 bases and J lost 2; bases outside the gene matches: 5. The CDR3 loop spans 14 amino acids.

The V gene is TRBV27, the J gene TRBJ2-7; 8 nucleotides line up with TRBD1. The CDR3 runs 15 residues. Germline V gene lookup returns CDR1 MNHEY and CDR2 SMNVEV (reference sequence). The V gene end was trimmed by 6 bases and the J gene end by 2 bases; junction bases not matched to a gene: 9. The DNA of the CDR3 is TGTGCCAGCAGATCGTCAGGGGGCGCACCCTACGAGCAGTACTTC. Its translation is CASRSSGGAPYEQYF.

The V and J genes are TRBV18 and TRBJ1-1; tentative D call: TRBD1 (5 bases). This CDR3 has 15 amino acids. Germline V gives CDR1 KGHSH, CDR2 LQKENI. Trimming stripped 2 bases from V and 5 bases from J, with 15 bases between. This chain's CDR3 is CASSPLKGAFTEAFF. The CDR3 bases are TGTGCCAGCTCACCATTGAAAGGGGCGTTTACTGAAGCTTTCTTT.

This clone was detected once. V and J are TRBV27 and TRBJ2-3; possible D gene TRBD1, 6 bases. The CDR3 loop spans 16 amino acids. Germline V gene sequence: CDR1 MNHEY, CDR2 SMNVEV (reference sequence). The V and J ends lost 6 bases and 0 bases respectively, with 16 bases between them. CDR3 protein: CASRRYPGTSTDTQYF. The CDR3 coding sequence is TGTGCCAGCAGGCGCTACCCCGGGACAAGCACAGATACGCAGTATTTT.

This clone has only one observation. The chain employs TRBV3-1 (or the pseudogene TRBV3-2) and TRBJ1-2; no firm D call. The CDR3 is 14 residues long. Germline CDR1 is LGHDT and CDR2 is YNNKEL (reference sequence). Trimming shortened V by 2 bases and J by 6 bases, and 13 bases separated the two germline ends. DNA for the CDR3: TGTGCCAGCAGCCAAACGGGCCGAGGGAATGGCTACACCTTC. Encoded protein: CASSQTGRGNGYTF.

V gene TRBV28 combines with J gene TRBJ2-5, with D unclear. This CDR3 spans 12 amino acids. With 1 base removed from V and 2 bases from J, the gap between germline ends came to 2 bases. CDR1 is MDHEN, CDR2 SYDVKM, per germline. The CDR3 DNA sequence: TGTGCCAGCAGTTTATCTCAAGAGACCCAGTACTTC. Translating it yields CASSLSQETQYF.

As DNA, the CDR3 is TGTGCCAGCAGCACAACCGGGACTAGCGGGGGCCGAGCCAAAAACATTCAGTACTTC. This sequence encodes CASSTTGTSGGRAKNIQYF. This chain links TRBV7-9 with TRBJ2-4; TRBD2 matches at 14 bases. Germline assignment: CDR1 SEHNR and CDR2 FQNEAQ (reference sequence). There are 19 residues in the CDR3. J gave up 0 bases and V 5 bases, and 9 bases lay outside the gene matches.